The 18 T cell receptor beta chains listed next were all sequenced from one sample in a study of OX40 agonist ivuxolimab in advanced cancers. Libraries were prepared by immunoSEQ multiplex PCR; TCRdb keeps only in-frame clonotypes and omits some of them. Counted here are 60,000 to 75,000 clones, roughly nine tenths occurring once; the ten biggest clones make up 13% to 15%. The material was CD4+ or CD8+ T cells sorted from blood, obtained in a trial of the OX40 agonist ivuxolimab. These receptors were obtained from an adult with an advanced solid tumor such as melanoma, head and neck, liver or kidney cancer.

This clone was observed a single time. The rearrangement uses TRBV5-6 and TRBJ2-3; perhaps TRBD2 as D (6 bases). V gave up 2 bases and J gave up 7 bases, with 17 bases separating them. The CDR3 contains 15 residues. Germline V gives CDR1 SGHDT, CDR2 YYEEEE. The CDR3 loop is CASSFGGQGPNTQYF. The CDR3, as DNA: TGTGCCAGCAGCTTCGGGGGTCAGGGTCCAAATACGCAGTATTTT.

On this clone: Different DNA sequences within this sample yield the same CDR3. CDR3 loop: CASSIQGDEQYF. The CDR3 DNA reads TGTGCCAGCTCTATACAGGGTGACGAGCAGTACTTC. The genes are TRBV18 and TRBJ2-7; possibly TRBD1 for D (6 bases). Germline V gene lookup returns CDR1 KGHSH and CDR2 LQKENI. The CDR3 spans 12 residues. The V gene lost 6 bases and the J gene lost 5 bases, with 11 bases spanning the gap. Looking up the rest from reference TRBV18 and TRBJ2-7 gives the full variable domain: NAGVMQNPRHLVRRRGQEARLRCSPMKGHSHVYWYRQLPEEGLKFMVYLQKENIIDESGMPKERFSAEFPKEGPSILRIQQVVRGDSAAYFCASSIQGDEQYFGPGTRLTVT.

The chain joins TRBV6-1 to TRBJ2-5, with D uncertain. Germline V gene data show CDR1 as MNHNS and CDR2 as SASEGT. V was pared by 6 bases and J by 5 bases, with 19 bases between. The CDR3 is made up of 15 amino acids. DNA of the CDR3: TGTGCCAGCAGCTACGCGAAACAAACCGGGGAGACCCAGTACTTC. Its translation: CASSYAKQTGETQYF.

This chain uses TRBV11-1 with TRBJ1-2; maybe TRBD1 (5 bases). CDR3 size: 13 residues. Per germline, CDR1 SGHAT and CDR2 FQDESV (reference sequence). Trimming cost V 5 bases and J 7 bases, with 14 bases left between them. The CDR3 sequence: CASSHRRGAGYTF. CDR3 nucleotides: TGTGCCAGCAGCCACCGGCGGGGCGCTGGCTACACCTTC.

In this sample, this clone turned up a few times. This rearrangement joins TRBV9 to TRBJ1-1; a weak D match, TRBD1 (5 bases). Germline loops: CDR1 SGDLS, CDR2 YYNGEE. Trimming removed 0 bases from V and 3 bases from J, with 9 bases in between. The CDR3 runs to 14 residues. The CDR3 is CASSVAGRHTEAFF. The CDR3 DNA sequence: TGTGCCAGCAGCGTAGCAGGGAGACACACTGAAGCTTTCTTT.

The chain links TRBV5-1 to TRBJ2-2; 8 bases map to TRBD2. Germline CDR1 SGHRS, CDR2 YFSETQ. The junction had 7 bases not matched to a gene; V was cut back by 2 bases and J by 4 bases. CDR3 length equals 16 residues. The CDR3 bases are TGCGCCAGCAGCTTACTCGGGAGGGCCCCCACCGGGGAGCTGTTTTTT. The encoded protein is CASSLLGRAPTGELFF.

The chain employs TRBV18 and TRBJ2-1, with 9 bases aligning to TRBD2. CDR1 and CDR2 (germline): KGHSH, LQKENI. The trim removed 3 bases at V and 0 bases at J, leaving 0 bases unmatched. The CDR3 spans 15 residues. The CDR3 DNA reads TGTGCCAGCTCACCTAGCGGGGGCTCCTACAATGAGCAGTTCTTC. It codes for CASSPSGGSYNEQFF.

This sequence joins TRBV28 and TRBJ1-2; 7 nucleotides match TRBD1. The CDR3 covers 13 residues. With 6 bases clipped from V and 2 bases from J, the junction kept 3 bases outside the gene matches. Germline assignment: CDR1 MDHEN and CDR2 SYDVKM. CDR3 loop: CASSSGGNYGYTF. The CDR3 region has the DNA TGTGCCAGCAGCTCAGGGGGGAACTATGGCTACACCTTC.

V is TRBV2 and J is TRBJ1-4, with D tentatively TRBD1 (5 bases). CDR1 is SNHLY, CDR2 FYNNEI, per germline. Trimming took off 6 bases at V and 0 bases at J, with 8 bases between the two ends. The CDR3 is made up of 14 amino acids. The CDR3 coding sequence is TGTGCCAGCAGGAGGACACCAACTAATGAAAAACTGTTTTTT. Protein: CASRRTPTNEKLFF.

The chain links TRBV7-2 to TRBJ2-7; 12 bases match TRBD2. Germline CDR1 SGHTA, CDR2 FQGNSA. The CDR3 sequence is 15 residues long. V trimming: 5 bases; J trimming: 4 bases; junction bases outside the gene matches: 6. The CDR3 DNA follows: TGTGCCAGCAGCCAAAGGACTAGCGGGGCGTACGAGCAGTACTTC. As protein: CASSQRTSGAYEQYF.

The chain uses TRBV18 and TRBJ1-4, with D possibly TRBD1 on 5 matching bases. Germline V gene data show CDR1 as KGHSH and CDR2 as LQKENI. Trimming removed 0 bases at V and 10 bases at J, with 15 bases between. CDR3 size: 15 residues. The DNA for the CDR3 is TGTGCCAGCTCACCACCAGGGGCAATCAACGGAAAACTGTTTTTT. Protein sequence: CASSPPGAINGKLFF. Filled out from reference TRBV18 and TRBJ1-4, the complete variable domain reads NAGVMQNPRHLVRRRGQEARLRCSPMKGHSHVYWYRQLPEEGLKFMVYLQKENIIDESGMPKERFSAEFPKEGPSILRIQQVVRGDSAAYFCASSPPGAINGKLFFGSGTQLSVL.

This chain links TRBV5-8 with TRBJ2-3; TRBD2 agrees at 14 bases. CDR3 length: 17 residues. Germline-derived CDR1 and CDR2 are SGHTS and YDEGEE. Trimming cost V 4 bases and J 4 bases; bases outside gene matches: 8. CDR3 coding DNA: TGTGCCAGCAGCGCCGGGACTAGCGGGAGCAAGGCAGATACGCAGTATTTT. This translates into CASSAGTSGSKADTQYF.

V usage is TRBV5-1 and J usage is TRBJ2-3; no definite D call. Germline loops: CDR1 SGHRS, CDR2 YFSETQ. V dropped 0 bases and J dropped 6 bases, with 8 bases sitting between them. This CDR3 has 13 residues. The CDR3 bases are TGCGCCAGCAGCTTGGCCATGGGCGATACGCAGTATTTT. Translated, it gives CASSLAMGDTQYF.

The chain combines TRBV6-5 with TRBJ2-7; TRBD1 agrees at 8 bases. Per germline, CDR1 MNHEY and CDR2 SVGAGI. The CDR3 loop spans 13 amino acids. The trim removed 5 bases at V and 1 base at J, leaving 1 base unmatched. The CDR3 loop reads CASSGDRSYEQYF. CDR3 DNA sequence: TGTGCCAGCAGTGGGGACAGGTCCTACGAGCAGTACTTC.

This clone showed up just a few times. The V and J genes are TRBV7-2 and TRBJ1-1, with D possibly TRBD1 on 5 matching bases. Germline CDR1 SGHTA, CDR2 FQGNSA. The V gene lost 1 base and the J gene lost 4 bases, with 10 bases spanning the gap. This CDR3 comprises 14 residues. The CDR3 is CASSLVQGPTEAFF. CDR3 nucleotide sequence: TGTGCCAGCAGCTTAGTTCAGGGACCCACTGAAGCTTTCTTT.

This rearrangement joins TRBV19 to TRBJ1-1, with 8 bases aligning to TRBD1. This CDR3 has 15 amino acids. V shed 4 bases and J 0 bases; nucleotides not matched to a gene: 4. Germline values: CDR1 LNHDA, CDR2 SQIVND (reference sequence). In nucleotides, the CDR3 is TGTGCCAGTAGTACTCAGGGGGCCATGAACACTGAAGCTTTCTTT. It is translated as CASSTQGAMNTEAFF.

The chain joins TRBV7-3 to TRBJ2-2, with TRBD1 as a possible D gene (5 bases). The germline CDR1 and CDR2 sequences are SGHTA and FQGTGA. The CDR3 runs 16 residues. V was cut by 1 base and J by 1 base, with 10 bases left in between. The CDR3 DNA reads as TGTGCCAGCAGCTTAATGGCAGGGCAGAACACCGGGGAGCTGTTTTTT. Protein sequence: CASSLMAGQNTGELFF.

This chain joins TRBV28 and TRBJ1-2, with a weak D call TRBD1 (6 bases). Trimming shortened V by 10 bases and J by 7 bases, and 19 bases separated the two germline ends. Per the germline V gene, CDR1 is MDHEN and CDR2 is SYDVKM. CDR3 length equals 13 residues. As DNA, the CDR3 is TGTGCCACCCGTAAAACAGGGAAGAGTGGCTACACCTTC. This codes for CATRKTGKSGYTF.